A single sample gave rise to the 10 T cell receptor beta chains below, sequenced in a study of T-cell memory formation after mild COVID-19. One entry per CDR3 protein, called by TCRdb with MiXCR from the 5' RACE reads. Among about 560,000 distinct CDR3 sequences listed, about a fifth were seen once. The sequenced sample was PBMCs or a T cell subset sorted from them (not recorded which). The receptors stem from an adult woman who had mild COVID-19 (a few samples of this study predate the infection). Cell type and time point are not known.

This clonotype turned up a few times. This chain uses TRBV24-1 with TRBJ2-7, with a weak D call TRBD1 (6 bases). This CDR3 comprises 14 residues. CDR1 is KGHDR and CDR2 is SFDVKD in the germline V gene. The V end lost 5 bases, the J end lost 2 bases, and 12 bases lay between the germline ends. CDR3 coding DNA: TGTGCCACCAGTGGGGCAGGGGACCCCTACGAGCAGTACTTC. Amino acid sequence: CATSGAGDPYEQYF.

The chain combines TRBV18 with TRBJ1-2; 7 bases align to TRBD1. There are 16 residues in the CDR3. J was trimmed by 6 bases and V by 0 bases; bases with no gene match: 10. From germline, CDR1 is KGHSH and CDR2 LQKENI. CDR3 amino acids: CASSPPIPGQNDGYTF. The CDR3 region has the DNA TGTGCCAGCTCACCACCCATTCCGGGACAGAACGATGGCTACACCTTC.

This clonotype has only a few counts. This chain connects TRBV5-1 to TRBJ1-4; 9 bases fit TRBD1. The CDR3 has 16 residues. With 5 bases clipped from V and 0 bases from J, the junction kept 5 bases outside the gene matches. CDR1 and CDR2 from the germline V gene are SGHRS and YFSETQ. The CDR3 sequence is CASSDRGIATNEKLFF. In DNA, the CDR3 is TGCGCCAGCAGTGACAGGGGGATTGCAACTAATGAAAAACTGTTTTTT.

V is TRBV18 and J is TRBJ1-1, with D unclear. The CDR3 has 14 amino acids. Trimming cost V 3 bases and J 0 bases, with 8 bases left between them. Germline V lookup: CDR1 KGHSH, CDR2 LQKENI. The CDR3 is CASSPTIMNTEAFF. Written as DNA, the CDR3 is TGTGCCAGCTCACCGACAATAATGAACACTGAAGCTTTCTTT.

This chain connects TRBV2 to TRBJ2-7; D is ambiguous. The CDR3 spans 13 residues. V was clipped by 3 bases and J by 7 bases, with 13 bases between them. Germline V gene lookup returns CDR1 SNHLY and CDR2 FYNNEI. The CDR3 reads CASSDSGKPEQYF. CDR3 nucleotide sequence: TGTGCCAGCAGTGACTCGGGCAAACCGGAGCAGTACTTC.

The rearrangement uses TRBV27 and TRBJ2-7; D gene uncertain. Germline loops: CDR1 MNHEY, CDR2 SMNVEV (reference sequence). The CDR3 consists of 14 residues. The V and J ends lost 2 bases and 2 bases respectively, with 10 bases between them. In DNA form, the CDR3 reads TGTGCCAGCAGTTTAAAGGACCGAGCCTACGAGCAGTACTTC. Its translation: CASSLKDRAYEQYF.

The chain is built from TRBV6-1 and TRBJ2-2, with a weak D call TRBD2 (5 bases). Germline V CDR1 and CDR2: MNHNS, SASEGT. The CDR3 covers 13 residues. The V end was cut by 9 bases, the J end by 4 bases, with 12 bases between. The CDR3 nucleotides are TGTGCCAGTTGGCCGGGGTTCACCGGGGAGCTGTTTTTT. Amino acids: CASWPGFTGELFF.

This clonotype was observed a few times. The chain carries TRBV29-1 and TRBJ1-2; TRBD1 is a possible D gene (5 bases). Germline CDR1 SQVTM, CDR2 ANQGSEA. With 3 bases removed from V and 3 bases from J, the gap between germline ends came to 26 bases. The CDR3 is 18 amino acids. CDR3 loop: CSVDDTAGRWTKDYGYTF. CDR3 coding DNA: TGCAGCGTTGATGATACAGCGGGACGTTGGACGAAAGACTATGGCTACACCTTC.

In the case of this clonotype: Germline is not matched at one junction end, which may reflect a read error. The CDR3 DNA reads TGTGCCAGCAGCTTGCCCAACTTC. This codes for CASSLPNF. The genes are TRBV7-9 and TRBJ1-2; D gene ambiguous. In germline, CDR1 is SEHNR, CDR2 FQNEAQ (reference sequence). This CDR3 region has 8 residues.

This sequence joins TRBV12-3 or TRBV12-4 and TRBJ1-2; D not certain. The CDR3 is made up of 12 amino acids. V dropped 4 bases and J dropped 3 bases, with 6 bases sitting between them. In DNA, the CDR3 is TGTGCCAGCAGTTCGGATGACTATGGCTACACCTTC. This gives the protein CASSSDDYGYTF.